This T cell receptor beta chain was sequenced in a study of blood T cell repertoires in COVID-19. Study-level background: PBMCs, B-cell-depleted T cells, or T cells were the source of the cDNA or gDNA that made up the material.

As for this clone: Relative to the germline gene, one junction end is altered; a read error may explain this.

In the original workflow: Amplification with reference gene primers provided the estimates of nucleated cell counts. Using immunoSEQ multiplex PCR, the repertoire was profiled, and TCRdb retains in-frame clones only, with some absent. The DNA gave D and trimming, while V, J and clone size come from that table. The sample includes around 260,000 clones, 80% to 85% of them seen just once. A Seattle source enrolled patients during active infection and followed them longitudinally. This CDR3 has 12 amino acids. Germline V gene lookup returns CDR1 DFQATT and CDR2 SNEGSKA (reference sequence). The receptor comes from a person aged 65-85 years with COVID-19, enrolled during active disease. The V call is TRBV20-1, the J call TRBJ1-2, with D possibly being TRBD1 (6 bases). Sequencing input: peripheral blood. Here the CDR3 DNA reads TGCAGTCCTAGTGGCAGGGGAGAAGGCTACACCTTC. Translation: CSPSGRGEGYTF.